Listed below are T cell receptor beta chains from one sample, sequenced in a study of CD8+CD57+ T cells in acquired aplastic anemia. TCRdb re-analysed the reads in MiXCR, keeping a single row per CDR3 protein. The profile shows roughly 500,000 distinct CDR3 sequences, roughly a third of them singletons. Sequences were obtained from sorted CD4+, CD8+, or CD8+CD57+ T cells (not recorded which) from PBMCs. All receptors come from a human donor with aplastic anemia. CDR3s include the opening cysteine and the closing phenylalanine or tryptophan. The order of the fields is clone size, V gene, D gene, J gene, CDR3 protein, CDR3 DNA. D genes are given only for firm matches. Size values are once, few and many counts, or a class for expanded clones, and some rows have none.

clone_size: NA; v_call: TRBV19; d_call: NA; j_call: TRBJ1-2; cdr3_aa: CASKAVQSNYGYTF; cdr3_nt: TGTGCCAGTAAGGCAGTTCAATCTAACTATGGCTACACCTTC
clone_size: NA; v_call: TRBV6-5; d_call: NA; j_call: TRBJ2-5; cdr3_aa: CASSYSLATFETQYF; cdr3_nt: TGTGCCAGCAGTTACAGCCTAGCAACCTTCGAGACCCAGTACTTC
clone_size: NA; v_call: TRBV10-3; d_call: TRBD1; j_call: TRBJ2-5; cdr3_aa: CAISDTGTGQETQYF; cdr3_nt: TGTGCCATCAGTGATACGGGGACAGGCCAAGAGACCCAGTACTTC
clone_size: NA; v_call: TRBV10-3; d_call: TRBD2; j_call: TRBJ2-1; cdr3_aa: CAISAGTSVYNEQFF; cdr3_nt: TGTGCCATCAGTGCCGGGACTAGCGTATACAATGAGCAGTTCTTC
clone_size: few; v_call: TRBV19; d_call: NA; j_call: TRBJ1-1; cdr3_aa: CASSMPTGRTEAFF; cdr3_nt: TGTGCCAGTAGTATGCCCACAGGGCGAACTGAAGCTTTCTTT
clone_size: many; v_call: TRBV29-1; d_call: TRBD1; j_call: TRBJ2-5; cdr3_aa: CSVESRGLQTQYF; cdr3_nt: TGCAGCGTTGAGTCCAGGGGGCTTCAGACCCAGTACTTC
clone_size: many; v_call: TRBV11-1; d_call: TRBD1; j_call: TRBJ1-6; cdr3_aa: CASSPSRGQGNYSPLHF; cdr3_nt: TGTGCCAGCAGCCCCTCACGGGGACAGGGTAATTATTCACCCCTCCACTTT
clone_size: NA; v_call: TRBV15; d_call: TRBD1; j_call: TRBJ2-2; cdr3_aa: CATSKTGGPVGELFF; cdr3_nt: TGTGCCACCAGCAAGACAGGGGGCCCAGTCGGGGAGCTGTTTTTT
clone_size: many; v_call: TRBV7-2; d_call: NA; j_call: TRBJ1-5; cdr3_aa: CASSSHGGGQPQHF; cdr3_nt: TGTGCCAGCAGCTCCCATGGGGGGGGGCAGCCCCAGCATTTT
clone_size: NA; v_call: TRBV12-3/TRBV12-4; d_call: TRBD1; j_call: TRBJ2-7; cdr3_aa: CASGRDSVSYEQYF; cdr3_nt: TGTGCCAGCGGAAGGGACAGTGTCTCCTACGAGCAGTACTTC
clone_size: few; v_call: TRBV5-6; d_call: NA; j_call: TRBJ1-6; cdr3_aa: CVSSNERSLALHF; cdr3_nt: TGTGTCAGCAGCAATGAAAGGAGTTTGGCCCTCCACTTT
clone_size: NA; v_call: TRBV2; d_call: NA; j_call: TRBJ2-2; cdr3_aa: CASSWGREEAGELFF; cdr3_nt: TGTGCCAGCAGTTGGGGCAGGGAGGAGGCCGGGGAGCTGTTTTTT
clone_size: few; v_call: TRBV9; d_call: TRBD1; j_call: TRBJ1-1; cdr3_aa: CASSLAGTAVEAFF; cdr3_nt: TGTGCCAGCAGCTTAGCAGGGACAGCAGTTGAAGCTTTCTTT
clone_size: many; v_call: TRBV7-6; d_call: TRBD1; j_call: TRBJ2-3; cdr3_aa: CASSFVGTGRRTDTQYF; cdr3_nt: TGTGCCAGCAGCTTCGTTGGGACAGGTCGACGCACAGATACGCAGTATTTT